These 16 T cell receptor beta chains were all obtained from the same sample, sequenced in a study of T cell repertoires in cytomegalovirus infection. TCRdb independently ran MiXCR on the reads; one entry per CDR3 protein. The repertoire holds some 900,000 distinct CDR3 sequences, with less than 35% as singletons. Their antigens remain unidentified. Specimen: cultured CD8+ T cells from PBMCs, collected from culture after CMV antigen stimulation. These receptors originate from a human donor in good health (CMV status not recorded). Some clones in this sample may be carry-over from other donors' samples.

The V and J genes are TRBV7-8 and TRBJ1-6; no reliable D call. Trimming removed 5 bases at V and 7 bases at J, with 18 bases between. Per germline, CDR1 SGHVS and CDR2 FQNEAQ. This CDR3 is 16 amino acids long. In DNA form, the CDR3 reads TGTGCCAGCAGCCCCTCAGGTACCCAAAGGAATTCACCCCTCCACTTT. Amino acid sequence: CASSPSGTQRNSPLHF.

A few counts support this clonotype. CDR3 bases: TGTGCCAGCCATGGGAGGGTCATACCGGGCTATGGCTACACCTTC. Amino acid sequence: CASHGRVIPGYGYTF. The V and J genes are TRBV2 and TRBJ1-2; no clear D gene. The length of the CDR3 is 15 residues. Germline CDR1 and CDR2: SNHLY and FYNNEI. V lost 8 bases to trimming and J lost 4 bases, with 20 bases between them.

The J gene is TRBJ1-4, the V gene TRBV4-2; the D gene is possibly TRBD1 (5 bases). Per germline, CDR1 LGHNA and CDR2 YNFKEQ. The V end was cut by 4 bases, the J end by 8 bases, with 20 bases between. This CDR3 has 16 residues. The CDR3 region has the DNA TGTGCCAGCAGCCTAACCCACCGGACAAGGGAGGAAAAACTGTTTTTT. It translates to CASSLTHRTREEKLFF.

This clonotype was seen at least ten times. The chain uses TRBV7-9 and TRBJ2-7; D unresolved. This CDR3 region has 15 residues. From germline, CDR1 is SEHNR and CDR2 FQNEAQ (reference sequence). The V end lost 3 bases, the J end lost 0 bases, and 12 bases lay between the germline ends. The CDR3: CASSLVSPSSYEQYF. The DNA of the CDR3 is TGTGCCAGCAGCTTGGTGTCCCCGAGCTCCTACGAGCAGTACTTC.

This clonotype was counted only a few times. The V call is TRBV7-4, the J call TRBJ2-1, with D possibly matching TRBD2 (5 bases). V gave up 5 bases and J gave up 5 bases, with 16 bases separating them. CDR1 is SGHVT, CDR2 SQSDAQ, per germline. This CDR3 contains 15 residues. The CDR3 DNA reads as TGTGCCAGCAGCCCCCGAGGGCTTTTTAACAATGAGCAGTTCTTC. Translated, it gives CASSPRGLFNNEQFF. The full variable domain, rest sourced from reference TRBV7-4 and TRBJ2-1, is GAGVSQSPRYKVAKRGRDVALRCDSISGHVTLYWYRQTLGQGSEVLTYSQSDAQRDKSGRPSGRFSAERPERSVSTLKIQRTEQGDSAVYLCASSPRGLFNNEQFFGPGTRLTVL.

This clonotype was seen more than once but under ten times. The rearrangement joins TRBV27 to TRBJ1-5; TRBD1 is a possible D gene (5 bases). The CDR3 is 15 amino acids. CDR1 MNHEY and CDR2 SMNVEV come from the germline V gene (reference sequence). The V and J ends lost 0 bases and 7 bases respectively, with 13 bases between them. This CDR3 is CASSLSVAKGQPQHF. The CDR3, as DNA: TGTGCCAGCAGTTTATCGGTGGCCAAGGGGCAGCCCCAGCATTTT.

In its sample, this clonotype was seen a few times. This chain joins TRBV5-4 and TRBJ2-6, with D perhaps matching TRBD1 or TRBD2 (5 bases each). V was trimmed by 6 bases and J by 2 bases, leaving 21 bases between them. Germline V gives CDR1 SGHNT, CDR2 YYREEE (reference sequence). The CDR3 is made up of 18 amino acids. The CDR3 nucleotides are TGTGCCAGCATCGAAGTGCCGGGACGCCCGCCTGGGGCCAACGTCCTGACTTTC. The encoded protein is CASIEVPGRPPGANVLTF.

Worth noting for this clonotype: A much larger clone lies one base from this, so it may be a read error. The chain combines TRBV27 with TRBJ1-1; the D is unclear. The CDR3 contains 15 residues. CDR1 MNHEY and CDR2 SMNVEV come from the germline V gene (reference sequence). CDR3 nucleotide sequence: TGTGTCAGCAGCCTTCCGGGGAGCATGAACACTGAAGCTTTCTTT. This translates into CVSSLPGSMNTEAFF.

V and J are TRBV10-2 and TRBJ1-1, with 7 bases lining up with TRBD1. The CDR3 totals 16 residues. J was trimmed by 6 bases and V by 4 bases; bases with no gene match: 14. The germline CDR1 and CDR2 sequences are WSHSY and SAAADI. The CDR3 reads CASSATGLGSMAEAFF. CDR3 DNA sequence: TGCGCCAGCAGTGCGACAGGGCTCGGGTCCATGGCTGAAGCTTTCTTT.

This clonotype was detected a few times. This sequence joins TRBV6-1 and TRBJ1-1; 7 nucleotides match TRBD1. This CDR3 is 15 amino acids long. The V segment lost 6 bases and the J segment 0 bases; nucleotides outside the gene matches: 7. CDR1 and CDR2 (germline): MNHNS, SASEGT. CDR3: CASRTGTALNTEAFF. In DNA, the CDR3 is TGTGCCAGCAGGACCGGGACAGCATTGAACACTGAAGCTTTCTTT.

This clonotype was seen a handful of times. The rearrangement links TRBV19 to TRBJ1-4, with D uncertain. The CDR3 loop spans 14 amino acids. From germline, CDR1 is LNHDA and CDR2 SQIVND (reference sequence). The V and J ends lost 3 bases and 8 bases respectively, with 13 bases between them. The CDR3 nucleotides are TGTGCCAGTAGTATTAACCCACCGGGGGAAAAACTGTTTTTT. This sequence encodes CASSINPPGEKLFF.

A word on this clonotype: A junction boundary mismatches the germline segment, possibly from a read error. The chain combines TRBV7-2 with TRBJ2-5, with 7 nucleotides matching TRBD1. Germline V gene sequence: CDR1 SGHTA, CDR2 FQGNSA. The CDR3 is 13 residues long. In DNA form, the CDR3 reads TGTGCCAGCAGCTTAGCCACAGGGGAGAGCCAGTACTTC. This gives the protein CASSLATGESQYF.

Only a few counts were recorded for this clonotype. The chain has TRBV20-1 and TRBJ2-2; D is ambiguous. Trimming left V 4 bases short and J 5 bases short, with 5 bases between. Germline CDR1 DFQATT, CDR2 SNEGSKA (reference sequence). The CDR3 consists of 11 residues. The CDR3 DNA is TGCAGTGCTACCGGGACCGGGGAGCTGTTTTTT. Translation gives CSATGTGELFF.

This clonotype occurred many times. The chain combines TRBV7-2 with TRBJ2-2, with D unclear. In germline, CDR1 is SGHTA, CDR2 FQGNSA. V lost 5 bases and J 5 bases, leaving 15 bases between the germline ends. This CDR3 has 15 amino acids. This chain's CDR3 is CASSTRPQPTGELFF. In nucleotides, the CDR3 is TGTGCCAGCAGCACTCGACCGCAGCCAACCGGGGAGCTGTTTTTT. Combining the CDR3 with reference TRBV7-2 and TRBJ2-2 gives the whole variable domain GAGVSQSPSNKVTEKGKDVELRCDPISGHTALYWYRQSLGQGLEFLIYFQGNSAPDKSGLPSDRFSAERTGGSVSTLTIQRTQQEDSAVYLCASSTRPQPTGELFFGEGSRLTVL.

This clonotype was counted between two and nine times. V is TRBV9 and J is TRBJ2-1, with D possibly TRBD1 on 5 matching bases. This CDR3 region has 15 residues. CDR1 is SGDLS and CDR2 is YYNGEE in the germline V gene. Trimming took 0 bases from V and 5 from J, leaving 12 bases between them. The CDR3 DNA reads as TGTGCCAGCAGCGTAGGATCAGGGCGACACAATGAGCAGTTCTTC. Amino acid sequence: CASSVGSGRHNEQFF.

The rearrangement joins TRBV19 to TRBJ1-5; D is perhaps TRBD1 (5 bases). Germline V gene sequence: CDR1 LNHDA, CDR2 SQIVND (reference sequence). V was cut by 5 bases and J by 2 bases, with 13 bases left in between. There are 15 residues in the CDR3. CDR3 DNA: TGTGCCAGTAGTCCCCTCCAGGGTCGCAATCAGCCCCAGCATTTT. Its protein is CASSPLQGRNQPQHF.